This T cell receptor beta chain is drawn from a study of T cell repertoires in cytomegalovirus infection. The overall study: Both a matching HLA type and CMV infection were indicated by public TCR beta signatures. Study-wide results and limits: Cumulative public TCR beta family frequency identified CMV carriers with the relevant HLA.

TCRdb re-called the reads through MiXCR, storing one row per CDR3 protein. The sample has 7,500 to 9,500 distinct CDR3 sequences, roughly 50% seen once. Of note for this clonotype: The antigen is undetermined.

This CDR3 spans 16 amino acids. The genes are TRBV7-1 and TRBJ2-1; D unresolved. TRBV7-1 counts as an open reading frame of uncertain function. This clonotype originated in a human donor in good health (CMV status not recorded). Some clones in this sample may be carry-over from other donors' samples. The material sequenced was PBMCs, sequenced either directly or after in vitro stimulation (not recorded which). CDR3 sequence (DNA): TGTGCTTGCAGCTTGTTGGGAATAGCTACCTGCAATGAGCAGTTCTTC. Protein sequence: CACSLLGIATCNEQFF.